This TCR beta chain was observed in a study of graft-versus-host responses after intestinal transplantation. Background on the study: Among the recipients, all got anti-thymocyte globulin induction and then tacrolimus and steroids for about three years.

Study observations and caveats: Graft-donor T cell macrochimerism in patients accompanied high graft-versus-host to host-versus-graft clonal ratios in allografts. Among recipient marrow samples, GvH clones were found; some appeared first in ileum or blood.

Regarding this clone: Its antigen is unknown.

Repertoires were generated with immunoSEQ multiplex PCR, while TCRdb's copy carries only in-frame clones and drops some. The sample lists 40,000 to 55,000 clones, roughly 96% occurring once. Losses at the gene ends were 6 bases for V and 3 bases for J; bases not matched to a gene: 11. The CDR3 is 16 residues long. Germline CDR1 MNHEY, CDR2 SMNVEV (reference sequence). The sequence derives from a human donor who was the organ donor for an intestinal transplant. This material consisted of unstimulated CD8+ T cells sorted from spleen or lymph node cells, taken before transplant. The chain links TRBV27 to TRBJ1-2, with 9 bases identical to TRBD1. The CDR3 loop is CASSPVGTGIDYGYTF. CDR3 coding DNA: TGTGCCAGCAGCCCCGTGGGGACAGGGATAGACTATGGCTACACCTTC.